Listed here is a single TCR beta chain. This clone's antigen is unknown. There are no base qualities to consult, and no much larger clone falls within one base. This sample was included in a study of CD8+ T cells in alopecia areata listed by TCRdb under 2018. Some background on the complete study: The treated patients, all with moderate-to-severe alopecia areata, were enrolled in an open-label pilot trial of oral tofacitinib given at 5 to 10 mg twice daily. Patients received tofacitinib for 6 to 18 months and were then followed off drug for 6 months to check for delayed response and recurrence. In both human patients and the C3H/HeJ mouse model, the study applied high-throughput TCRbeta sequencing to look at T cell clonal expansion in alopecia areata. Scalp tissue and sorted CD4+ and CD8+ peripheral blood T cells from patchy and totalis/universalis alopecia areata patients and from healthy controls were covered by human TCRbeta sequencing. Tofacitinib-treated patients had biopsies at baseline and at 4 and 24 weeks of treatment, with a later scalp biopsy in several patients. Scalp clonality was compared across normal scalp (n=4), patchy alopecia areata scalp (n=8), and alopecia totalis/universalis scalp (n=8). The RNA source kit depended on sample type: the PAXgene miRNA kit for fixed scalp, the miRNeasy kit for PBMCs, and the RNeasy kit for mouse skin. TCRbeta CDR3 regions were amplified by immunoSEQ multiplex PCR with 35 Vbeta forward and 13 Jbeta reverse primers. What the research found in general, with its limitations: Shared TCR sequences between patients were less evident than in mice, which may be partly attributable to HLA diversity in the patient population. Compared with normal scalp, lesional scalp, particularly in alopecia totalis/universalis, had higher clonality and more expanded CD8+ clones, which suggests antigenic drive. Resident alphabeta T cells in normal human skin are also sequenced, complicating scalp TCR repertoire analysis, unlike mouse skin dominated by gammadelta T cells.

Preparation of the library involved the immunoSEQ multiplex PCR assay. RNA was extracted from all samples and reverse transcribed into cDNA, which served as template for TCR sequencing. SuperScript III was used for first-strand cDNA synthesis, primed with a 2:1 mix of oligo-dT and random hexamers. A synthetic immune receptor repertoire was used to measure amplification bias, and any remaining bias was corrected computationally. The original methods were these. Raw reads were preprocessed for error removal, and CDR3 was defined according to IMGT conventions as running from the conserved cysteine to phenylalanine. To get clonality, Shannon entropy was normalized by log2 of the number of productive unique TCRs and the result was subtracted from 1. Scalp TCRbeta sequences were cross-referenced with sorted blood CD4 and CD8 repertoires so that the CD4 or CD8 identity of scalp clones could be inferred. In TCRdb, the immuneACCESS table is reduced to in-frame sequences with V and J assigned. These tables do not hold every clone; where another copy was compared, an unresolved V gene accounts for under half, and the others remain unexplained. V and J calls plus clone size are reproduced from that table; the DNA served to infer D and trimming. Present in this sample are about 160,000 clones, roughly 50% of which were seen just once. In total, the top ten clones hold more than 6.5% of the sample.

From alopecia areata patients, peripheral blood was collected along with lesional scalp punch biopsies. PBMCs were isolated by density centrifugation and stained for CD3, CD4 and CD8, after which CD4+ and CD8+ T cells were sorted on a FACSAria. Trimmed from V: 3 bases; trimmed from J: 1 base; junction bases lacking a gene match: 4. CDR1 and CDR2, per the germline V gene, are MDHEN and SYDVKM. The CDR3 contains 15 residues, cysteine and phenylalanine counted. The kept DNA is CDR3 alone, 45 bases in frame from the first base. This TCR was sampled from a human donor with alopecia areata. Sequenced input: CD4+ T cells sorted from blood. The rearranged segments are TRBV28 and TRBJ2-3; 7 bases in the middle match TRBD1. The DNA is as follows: TGTGCCAGCAGTTTCCCAACAGGGGGCACAGATACGCAGTATTTT. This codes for CASSFPTGGTDTQYF.